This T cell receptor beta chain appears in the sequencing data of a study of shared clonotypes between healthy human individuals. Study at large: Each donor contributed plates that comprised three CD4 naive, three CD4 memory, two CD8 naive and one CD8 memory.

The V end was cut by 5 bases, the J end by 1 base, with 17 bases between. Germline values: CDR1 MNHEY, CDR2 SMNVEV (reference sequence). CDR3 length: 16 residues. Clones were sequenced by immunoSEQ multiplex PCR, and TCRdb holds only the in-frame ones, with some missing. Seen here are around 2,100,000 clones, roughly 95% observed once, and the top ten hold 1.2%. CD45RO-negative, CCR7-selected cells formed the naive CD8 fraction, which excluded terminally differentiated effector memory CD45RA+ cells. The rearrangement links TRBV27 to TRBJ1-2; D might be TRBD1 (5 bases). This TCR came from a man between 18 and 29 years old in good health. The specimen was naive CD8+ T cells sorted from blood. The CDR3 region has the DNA TGTGCCAGCAGTCCCGGACACCTAATCAGTAACTATGGCTACACCTTC. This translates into CASSPGHLISNYGYTF.